The 8 T cell receptor beta chains given below trace back to one sample, sequenced in a study of T cells in Graves' hyperthyroidism and ophthalmopathy. From RNA transcripts, TCR beta CDR3 regions were amplified. An initial round of RT-PCR targeting the TCR CDR3 relied on the HTBI primer set. Using its own MiXCR run on the multiplex PCR reads, TCRdb lists one record per CDR3 protein. The data hold hundreds of thousands of distinct CDR3 sequences, with more than 45% observed a single time. The sample consisted of peripheral blood or thyroid tissue (not recorded which). These receptors were taken from a woman aged 18-29 years with Graves' hyperthyroidism.

This chain connects TRBV6-1 to TRBJ2-2; TRBD2 matches 7 bases. Per the germline V gene, CDR1 is MNHNS and CDR2 is SASEGT. CDR3 length: 15 residues. V was clipped by 7 bases and J by 2 bases; unmatched bases: 7. The CDR3 is CASTPGGPNTGELFF. The CDR3 DNA reads TGTGCCAGCACCCCGGGGGGACCCAACACCGGGGAGCTGTTTTTT.

DNA for the CDR3: TGTGCCAGCAAGGACACAATGAGCACTGAAGCTTTCTTT. Amino acid sequence: CASKDTMSTEAFF. The J gene is TRBJ1-1, the V gene TRBV6-6, with TRBD1 as a possible D gene (5 bases). V was trimmed by 7 bases and J by 4 bases, leaving 13 bases between them. Germline CDR1 reads MNHNY; CDR2 reads SVGAGI (reference sequence). The CDR3 is made up of 13 amino acids.

This clonotype has only a few counts. The rearrangement uses TRBV7-3 and TRBJ2-2, with a weak D call TRBD2 (5 bases). This CDR3 contains 13 residues. The germline V gene encodes CDR1 SGHTA and CDR2 FQGTGA. V lost 7 bases and J 7 bases, leaving 13 bases between the germline ends. CDR3 amino acids: CASTGIGFGELFF. The DNA of the CDR3 is TGTGCCAGCACCGGGATAGGTTTCGGGGAGCTGTTTTTT.

This clonotype was counted a few times. V is TRBV2 and J is TRBJ2-6; D perhaps matches TRBD1 (5 bases). V lost 6 bases and J 3 bases, leaving 12 bases between the germline ends. The length of the CDR3 is 15 residues. CDR1 is SNHLY, CDR2 FYNNEI, per germline. In DNA form, the CDR3 reads TGTGCCAGCAGCTTAGGGGCTAATGGGGCCAACGTCCTGACTTTC. This translates into CASSLGANGANVLTF.

Comments on this clonotype: The final CDR3 position lacks the conserved phenylalanine or tryptophan, pointing to a likely read error. It is unclear where the CDR3 begins or ends on the DNA, so no DNA is shown, and the CDR3 is as TCRdb lists it. The chain recombines TRBV6-5 with TRBJ1-5; the table gives TRBD1 as D, unverified against the DNA. The germline V gene encodes CDR1 MNHEY and CDR2 SVGAGI. The CDR3 length equals 9 residues, ends included. The CDR3 loop reads CASSDPRQG.

Only one count was recorded for this clonotype. This rearrangement joins TRBV10-3 to TRBJ2-7; 8 bases map to TRBD2. The V segment lost 8 bases and the J segment 6 bases; nucleotides outside the gene matches: 18. The germline CDR1 and CDR2 sequences are ENHRY and SYGVKD. The CDR3 is 16 residues long. CDR3 sequence (DNA): TGTGCCATCTCCAGCGGGGGCCCGCTGTCCCTCGGCGAGCAGTACTTC. Protein sequence: CAISSGGPLSLGEQYF.

This clonotype has more than one count but fewer than ten. This chain joins TRBV5-6 and TRBJ1-4, with 10 positions matching TRBD1. V gave up 3 bases and J gave up 10 bases; unmatched junction bases: 3. This CDR3 comprises 13 residues. CDR1 is SGHDT, CDR2 YYEEEE, per germline. The CDR3 is CASSSRDRGKLFF. CDR3 bases: TGTGCCAGCAGCTCCAGGGACAGGGGAAAACTGTTTTTT.

This clonotype was detected many times. The rearrangement joins TRBV20-1 to TRBJ2-7; D possibly matches TRBD1 or TRBD2 (6 bases each). CDR3 length: 13 residues. With 3 bases removed from V and 6 bases from J, the gap between germline ends came to 15 bases. Germline CDR1 reads DFQATT; CDR2 reads SNEGSKA (reference sequence). The CDR3 region is CSARRPRGGEQYF. CDR3 nucleotides: TGCAGTGCTAGGCGTCCCAGGGGAGGCGAGCAGTACTTC.